What follows are 12 T cell receptor beta chains derived from one specimen sequenced in a study of T cell responses to AZD1222 COVID-19 vaccine. Only in-frame clones appear in the TCRdb table, and some are missing; sequencing was by immunoSEQ multiplex PCR. The data show about 180,000 clones, roughly 92% seen once. The sequencing here drew on peripheral blood, taken on day 0 of AZD1222 vaccination. The receptors were sampled from an adult in good health.

The DNA of the CDR3 is TGTGCCAGCAGCTATACCGGGACAGGTGGTTCCGGGGAGCTGTTTTTT. Protein: CASSYTGTGGSGELFF. This chain links TRBV13 with TRBJ2-2; 8 bases map to TRBD1. Germline lookup yields CDR1 PRHDT and CDR2 FYEKMQ (reference sequence). V shed 4 bases and J 6 bases; nucleotides not matched to a gene: 10. This CDR3 has 16 residues. Full variable domain (rest looked up from reference TRBV13 and TRBJ2-2): AAGVIQSPRHLIKEKRETATLKCYPIPRHDTVYWYQQGPGQDPQFLISFYEKMQSDKGSIPDRFSAQQFSDYHSELNMSSLELGDSALYFCASSYTGTGGSGELFFGEGSRLTVL.

The chain carries TRBV2 and TRBJ1-4; D remains unclear. The germline V gene has CDR1 SNHLY and CDR2 FYNNEI. The CDR3 runs 13 residues. Trimming removed 6 bases at V and 4 bases at J, with 9 bases between. In DNA form, the CDR3 reads TGTGCCAGCAGGAGGCTGATTAATGAAAAACTGTTTTTT. Its translation is CASRRLINEKLFF.

The chain combines TRBV21-1 with TRBJ1-5; the D call of TRBD1 is as the table states it, not checked on the DNA. TRBV21-1 is tagged as a pseudogene. This CDR3 has 16 amino acids. The CDR3 is CASSKAVRQGHQPQHF. CDR3 coding DNA: TGTGCCAGCAGCAAAGCGGTCCGACAGGGGCATCAGCCCCAGCATTTT.

The rearrangement uses TRBV25-1 and TRBJ1-5; no reliable D call. The ends were cut back, 4 bases at V and 4 bases at J, with 5 bases in the middle. CDR1 MGHDK and CDR2 SYGVNS come from the germline V gene. This CDR3 contains 12 residues. CDR3 sequence (DNA): TGTGCCAGCAGTGGCTGGAATCAGCCCCAGCATTTT. Translating gives CASSGWNQPQHF.

This clone was counted between two and nine times. This sequence joins TRBV6-1 and TRBJ2-5; 7 bases agree with TRBD1. Germline CDR1 and CDR2: MNHNS and SASEGT. Unmatched junction bases numbered 15, after V lost 4 bases and J lost 4 bases. This CDR3 is built from 17 residues. In DNA, the CDR3 is TGTGCCAGCAGTGTGGCGGACGGACAGGTCCGGGGAGAGACCCAGTACTTC. Translation: CASSVADGQVRGETQYF.

This sequence joins TRBV7-8 and TRBJ2-3; D unclear. The CDR3 has 17 amino acids. Looked up from germline, CDR1 is SGHVS and CDR2 is FQNEAQ. Trimming removed 0 bases from V and 2 bases from J, with 15 bases in between. The CDR3 region is CASSLAMDLIYTDTQYF. In DNA form, the CDR3 reads TGTGCCAGCAGCTTAGCCATGGACCTAATATACACAGATACGCAGTATTTT.

This chain uses TRBV11-2 with TRBJ2-7, with 12 bases identical to TRBD2. V shed 3 bases and J 1 base; nucleotides not matched to a gene: 7. Germline lookup yields CDR1 SGHAT and CDR2 FQNNGV. The CDR3 spans 17 residues. DNA of the CDR3: TGTGCCAGCAGCTTGACTAGCGGGAGTCAGACTTCCTACGAGCAGTACTTC. Translated, it gives CASSLTSGSQTSYEQYF.

This rearrangement joins TRBV18 to TRBJ1-1; 7 nucleotides line up with TRBD1. The CDR3 contains 14 residues. V dropped 0 bases and J dropped 4; count of bases not matched to a gene: 2. Germline CDR1 and CDR2: KGHSH and LQKENI. This chain's CDR3 is CASSPPPGGTEAFF. DNA of the CDR3: TGTGCCAGCTCACCACCCCCAGGGGGCACTGAAGCTTTCTTT. Full variable domain (remainder filled in from reference TRBV18 and TRBJ1-1): NAGVMQNPRHLVRRRGQEARLRCSPMKGHSHVYWYRQLPEEGLKFMVYLQKENIIDESGMPKERFSAEFPKEGPSILRIQQVVRGDSAAYFCASSPPPGGTEAFFGQGTRLTVV.

The chain links TRBV5-1 to TRBJ2-1; 10 nucleotides match TRBD2. The CDR3 loop spans 20 amino acids. The germline V gene encodes CDR1 SGHRS and CDR2 YFSETQ. Trimming at V came to 4 bases and at J to 5 bases, leaving 21 bases not matched to a gene. CDR3 sequence: CASSHSPLAGARKIHNEQFF. The CDR3 coding sequence is TGCGCCAGCAGCCACTCCCCTCTAGCGGGAGCCCGAAAAATACACAATGAGCAGTTCTTC.

The chain uses TRBV29-1 and TRBJ1-1; weak D call: TRBD1 (6 bases). This CDR3 is built from 13 residues. Trimming removed 6 bases from V and 0 bases from J, with 11 bases in between. Germline V lookup: CDR1 SQVTM, CDR2 ANQGSEA. In DNA form, the CDR3 reads TGCAGCGTCGAGGGGGAACTGAACACTGAAGCTTTCTTT. This encodes CSVEGELNTEAFF.

The rearrangement links TRBV5-6 to TRBJ2-7, with no clear D. CDR3 size: 12 residues. CDR1 and CDR2 from the germline V gene are SGHDT and YYEEEE. Trimming pared 1 base from V and 6 bases from J, leaving 8 bases between. CDR3 DNA sequence: TGTGCCAGCAGCTTGCGTGGCATCGAGCAGTACTTC. It codes for CASSLRGIEQYF. The full variable domain, its missing parts supplied by reference TRBV5-6 and TRBJ2-7, is DAGVTQSPTHLIKTRGQQVTLRCSPKSGHDTVSWYQQALGQGPQFIFQYYEEEERQRGNFPDRFSGHQFPNYSSELNVNALLLGDSALYLCASSLRGIEQYFGPGTRLTVT.

V and J are TRBV11-1 and TRBJ1-3; D call uncertain. This CDR3 region has 13 residues. Trimming shortened V by 6 bases and J by 0 bases, and 6 bases separated the two germline ends. Germline values: CDR1 SGHAT, CDR2 FQDESV (reference sequence). The CDR3 DNA reads as TGTGCCAGCAGATTGAGCTCTGGAAACACCATATATTTT. Translated, it gives CASRLSSGNTIYF.